This TCR beta chain was sequenced in a study of blood T cell repertoires in COVID-19. The overall study: There were acute and convalescent COVID-19 samples, and they came from the United States, Italy and Spain.

Using immunoSEQ multiplex PCR, the repertoire was profiled, and TCRdb retains in-frame clones only, with some absent. The sample contains about 170,000 clones, approximately 81% of which appear only once. Germline loops: CDR1 MDHEN, CDR2 SYDVKM. The CDR3 is made up of 16 amino acids. Comment on this clone: Compared with germline, one end of the junction differs, possibly owing to a read error.

V gene TRBV28 combines with J gene TRBJ1-2; D is perhaps TRBD1 (6 bases). This TCR was recovered from a man in his late teens or twenties with active or convalescent COVID-19. Sample: peripheral blood. CDR3 sequence reads: CACRGPHRGMGYGYTF. DNA for the CDR3: TGTGCCTGCAGGGGCCCACACCGGGGTATGGGTTATGGCTACACCTTC.